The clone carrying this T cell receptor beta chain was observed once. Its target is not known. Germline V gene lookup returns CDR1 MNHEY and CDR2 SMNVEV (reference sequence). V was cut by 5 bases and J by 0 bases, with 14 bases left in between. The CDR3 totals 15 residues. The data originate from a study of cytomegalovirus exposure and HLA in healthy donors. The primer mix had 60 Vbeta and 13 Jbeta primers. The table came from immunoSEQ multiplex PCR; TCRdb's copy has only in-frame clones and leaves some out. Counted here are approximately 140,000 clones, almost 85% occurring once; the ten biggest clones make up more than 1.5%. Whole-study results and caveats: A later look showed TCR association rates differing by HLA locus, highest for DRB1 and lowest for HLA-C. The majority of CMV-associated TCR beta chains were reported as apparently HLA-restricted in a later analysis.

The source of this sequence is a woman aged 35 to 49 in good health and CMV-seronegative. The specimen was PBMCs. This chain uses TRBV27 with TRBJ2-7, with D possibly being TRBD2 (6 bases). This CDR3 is CASSRASALSYEQYF. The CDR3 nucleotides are TGTGCCAGCAGTCGCGCTAGCGCCCTCTCCTACGAGCAGTACTTC.